These 7 T cell receptor beta chains were sequenced from one sample in a study of CXCR3-negative and CXCR3-positive naive CD8 T cells. The study's findings and limits: Hydrophobicity of TRB CDR3s was greater in CXCR3-positive naive cells than in CXCR3-negative naive cells.

Their antigen targets remain unknown. UMI-labeled TRB cDNA libraries were prepared by 5' RACE. Following a re-call of the 5' RACE reads, TCRdb has one entry per CDR3 protein and lacks DNA. The sample includes approximately 100,000 distinct CDR3 sequences. Sequencing used naive CXCR3+ CD8+ T cells from blood. Subset denoted: CD45RO-CCR7+CD27+CD95- naive CD8+ T cells expressing CXCR3 (TNR3+). Source of these receptors: a human donor in good health. Some clones in this sample may be carry-over from other donors' samples.

The chain uses TRBV29-1 and TRBJ2-7; TCRdb selects TRBD1, and the lack of DNA leaves this call unchecked. Germline values: CDR1 SQVTM, CDR2 ANQGSEA. The CDR3 loop spans 15 amino acids. The CDR3 spells CSVEEWDRGSYEQYF.

The chain uses TRBV9 and TRBJ2-5; the D call of TRBD2 rests on TCRdb alone, since no DNA is present to check it. CDR3 length: 17 residues. CDR1 and CDR2 from the germline V gene are SGDLS and YYNGEE. Here the CDR3 reads CASSEGVAGEMEETQYF.

The CDR3 sequence: CASSHRPDRVPGEQYF. V is TRBV28 and J is TRBJ2-7; TCRdb picks TRBD1, but there is no DNA to check that call. This CDR3 is built from 16 residues. Germline values: CDR1 MDHEN, CDR2 SYDVKM.

This chain uses TRBV29-1 with TRBJ2-1; TCRdb returns TRBD1, unconfirmable since there is no DNA. This CDR3 region has 13 residues. Germline values: CDR1 SQVTM, CDR2 ANQGSEA. The CDR3 sequence: CSAGTGAVDEQFF.

V and J are TRBV6-6 and TRBJ1-4; TCRdb picks TRBD1, but there is no DNA to check that call. Germline CDR1 reads MNHNY; CDR2 reads SVGAGI (reference sequence). This CDR3 contains 16 residues. The CDR3 here is CASSYFMTGGNEKLFF.

This CDR3 reads CASSLGAEAGGPSETQYF. The chain is built from TRBV27 and TRBJ2-5; no DNA is available, so the TRBD2 call from TCRdb remains unchecked. The CDR3 totals 18 residues. Per germline, CDR1 MNHEY and CDR2 SMNVEV (reference sequence).

The rearrangement uses TRBV12-3 or TRBV12-4 and TRBJ2-7; the D call of TRBD1 rests on TCRdb alone, since no DNA is present to check it. CDR3 size: 13 residues. Here the CDR3 reads CASSLVRAGEQYF.